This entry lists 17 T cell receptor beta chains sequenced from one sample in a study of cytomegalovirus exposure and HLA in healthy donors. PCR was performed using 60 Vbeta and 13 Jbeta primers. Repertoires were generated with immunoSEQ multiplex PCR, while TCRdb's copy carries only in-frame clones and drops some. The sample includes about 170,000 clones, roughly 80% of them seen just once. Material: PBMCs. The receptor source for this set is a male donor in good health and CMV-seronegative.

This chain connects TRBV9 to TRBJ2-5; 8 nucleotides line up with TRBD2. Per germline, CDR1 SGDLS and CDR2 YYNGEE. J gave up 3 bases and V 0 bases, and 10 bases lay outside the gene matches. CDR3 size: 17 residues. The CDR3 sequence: CASSVEAGEGSEETQYF. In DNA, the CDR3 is TGTGCCAGCAGCGTAGAAGCGGGGGAGGGATCTGAAGAGACCCAGTACTTC. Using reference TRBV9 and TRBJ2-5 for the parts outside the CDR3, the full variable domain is DSGVTQTPKHLITATGQRVTLRCSPRSGDLSVYWYQQSLDQGLQFLIQYYNGEERAKGNILERFSAQQFPDLHSELNLSSLELGDSALYFCASSVEAGEGSEETQYFGPGTRLLVL.

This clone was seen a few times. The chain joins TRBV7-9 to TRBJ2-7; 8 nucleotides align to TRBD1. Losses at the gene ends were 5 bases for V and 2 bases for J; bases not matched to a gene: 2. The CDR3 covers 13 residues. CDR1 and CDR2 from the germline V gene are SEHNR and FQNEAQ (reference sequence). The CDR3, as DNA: TGTGCCAGCAGCCCAGGGGGCGCCTACGAGCAGTACTTC. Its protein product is CASSPGGAYEQYF.

For the CDR3, the DNA is TGCGCCAGCAGCTTGAGGGGGATGGAAGCTTTCTTT. Translation gives CASSLRGMEAFF. This chain uses TRBV5-1 with TRBJ1-1, with TRBD1 as a possible D gene (6 bases). The CDR3 spans 12 residues. With 1 base removed from V and 8 bases from J, the gap between germline ends came to 9 bases. Germline assignment: CDR1 SGHRS and CDR2 YFSETQ.

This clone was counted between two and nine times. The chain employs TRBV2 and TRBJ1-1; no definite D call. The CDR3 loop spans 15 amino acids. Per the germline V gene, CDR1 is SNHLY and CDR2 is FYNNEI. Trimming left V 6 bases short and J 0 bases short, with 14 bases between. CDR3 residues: CASSPQGDLNTEAFF. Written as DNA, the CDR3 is TGTGCCAGCAGCCCCCAAGGAGACCTGAACACTGAAGCTTTCTTT.

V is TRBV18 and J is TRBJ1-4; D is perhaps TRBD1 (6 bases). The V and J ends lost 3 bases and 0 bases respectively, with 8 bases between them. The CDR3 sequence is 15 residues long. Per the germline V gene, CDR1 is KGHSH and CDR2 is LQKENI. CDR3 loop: CASSPRQATNEKLFF. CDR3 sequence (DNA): TGTGCCAGCTCACCGCGACAGGCAACTAATGAAAAACTGTTTTTT.

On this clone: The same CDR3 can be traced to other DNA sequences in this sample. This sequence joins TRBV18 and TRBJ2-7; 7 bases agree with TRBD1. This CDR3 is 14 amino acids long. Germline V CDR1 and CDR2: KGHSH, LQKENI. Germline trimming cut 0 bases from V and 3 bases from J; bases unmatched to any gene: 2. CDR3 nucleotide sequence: TGTGCCAGCTCACCACCCGGGGACAGCTACGAGCAGTACTTC. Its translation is CASSPPGDSYEQYF.

The CDR3 nucleotides are TGTGCCAGCAGGACCCCGTCGGGGGTAGAGACCCAGTACTTC. Its protein is CASRTPSGVETQYF. This chain uses TRBV6-5 with TRBJ2-5, with a possible D match to TRBD2 (6 bases). Germline CDR1 and CDR2: MNHEY and SVGAGI. The CDR3 runs 14 residues. Trimming stripped 6 bases from V and 4 bases from J, with 15 bases between.

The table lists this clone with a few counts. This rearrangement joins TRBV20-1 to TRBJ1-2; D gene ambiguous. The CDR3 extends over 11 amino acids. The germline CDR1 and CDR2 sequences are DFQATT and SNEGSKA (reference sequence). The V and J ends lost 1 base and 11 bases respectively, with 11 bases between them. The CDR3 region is CSARAVVTYTF. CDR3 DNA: TGCAGTGCTAGAGCGGTTGTGACATACACCTTC.

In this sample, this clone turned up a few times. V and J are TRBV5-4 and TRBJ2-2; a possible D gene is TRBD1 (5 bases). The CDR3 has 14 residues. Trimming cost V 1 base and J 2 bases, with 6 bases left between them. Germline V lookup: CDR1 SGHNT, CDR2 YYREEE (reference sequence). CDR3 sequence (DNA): TGTGCCAGCAGCTTGCAGGGCAACACCGGGGAGCTGTTTTTT. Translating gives CASSLQGNTGELFF.

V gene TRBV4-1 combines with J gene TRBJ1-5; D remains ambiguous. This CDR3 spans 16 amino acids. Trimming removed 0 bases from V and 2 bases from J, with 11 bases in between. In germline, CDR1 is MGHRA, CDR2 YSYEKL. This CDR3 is CASSQDHRSGNQPQHF. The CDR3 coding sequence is TGCGCCAGCAGCCAAGATCATCGGTCGGGCAATCAGCCCCAGCATTTT.

The CDR3 here is CAISETDPRMSYGYTF. Written as DNA, the CDR3 is TGTGCCATCAGTGAAACGGATCCCAGGATGTCCTATGGCTACACCTTC. J is TRBJ1-2 and V is TRBV10-3; D gene unclear. The germline V gene has CDR1 ENHRY and CDR2 SYGVKD. This CDR3 is built from 16 residues. V lost 3 bases and J lost 4, with 18 bases in between.

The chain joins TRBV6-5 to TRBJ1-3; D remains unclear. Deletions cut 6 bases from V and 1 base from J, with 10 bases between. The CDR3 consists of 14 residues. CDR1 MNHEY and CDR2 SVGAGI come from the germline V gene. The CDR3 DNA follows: TGTGCCAGCAGCTCCCCCGGGTCTGGAAACACCATATATTTT. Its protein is CASSSPGSGNTIYF.

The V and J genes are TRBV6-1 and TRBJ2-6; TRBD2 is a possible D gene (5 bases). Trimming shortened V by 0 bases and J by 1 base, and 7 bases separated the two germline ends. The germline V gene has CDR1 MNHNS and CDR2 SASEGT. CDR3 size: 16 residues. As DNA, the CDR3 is TGTGCCAGCAGTGAAGCTGCGGGTTCTGGGGCCAACGTCCTGACTTTC. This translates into CASSEAAGSGANVLTF.

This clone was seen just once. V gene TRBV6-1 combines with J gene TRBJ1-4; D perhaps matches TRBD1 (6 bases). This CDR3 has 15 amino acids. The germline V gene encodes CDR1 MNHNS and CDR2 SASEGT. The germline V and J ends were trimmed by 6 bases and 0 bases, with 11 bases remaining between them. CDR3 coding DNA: TGTGCCAGCAGAAGGACAGATTCAACTAATGAAAAACTGTTTTTT. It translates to CASRRTDSTNEKLFF.

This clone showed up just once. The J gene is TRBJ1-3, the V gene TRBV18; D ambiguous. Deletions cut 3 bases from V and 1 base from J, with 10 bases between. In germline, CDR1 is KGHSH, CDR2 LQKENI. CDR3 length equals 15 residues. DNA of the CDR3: TGTGCCAGCTCACCTCGAGGGAATTCTGGAAACACCATATATTTT. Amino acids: CASSPRGNSGNTIYF.

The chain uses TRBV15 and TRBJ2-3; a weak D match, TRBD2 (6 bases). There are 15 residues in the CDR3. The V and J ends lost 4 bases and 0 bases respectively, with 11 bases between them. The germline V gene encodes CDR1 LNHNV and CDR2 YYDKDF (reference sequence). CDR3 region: CATSIADHSTDTQYF. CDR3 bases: TGTGCCACCAGCATAGCGGACCACAGCACAGATACGCAGTATTTT.

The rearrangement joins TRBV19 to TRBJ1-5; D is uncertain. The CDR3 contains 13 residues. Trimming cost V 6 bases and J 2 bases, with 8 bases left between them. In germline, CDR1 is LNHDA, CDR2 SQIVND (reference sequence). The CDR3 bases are TGTGCCAGTAGGGGCCTTGGCAATCAGCCCCAGCATTTT. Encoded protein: CASRGLGNQPQHF.